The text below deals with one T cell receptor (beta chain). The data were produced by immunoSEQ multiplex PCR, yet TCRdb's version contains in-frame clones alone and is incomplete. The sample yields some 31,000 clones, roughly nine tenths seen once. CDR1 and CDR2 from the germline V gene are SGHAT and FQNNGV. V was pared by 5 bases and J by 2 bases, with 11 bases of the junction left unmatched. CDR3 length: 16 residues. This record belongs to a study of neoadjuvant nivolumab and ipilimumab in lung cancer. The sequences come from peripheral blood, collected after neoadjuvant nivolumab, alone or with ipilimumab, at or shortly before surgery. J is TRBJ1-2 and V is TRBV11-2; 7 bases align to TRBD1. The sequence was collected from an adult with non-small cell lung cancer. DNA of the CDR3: TGTGCCAGCAGCCTACGACCCGGACAGGCAAACTATGGCTACACCTTC. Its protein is CASSLRPGQANYGYTF.